These 4 T cell receptor beta chains share one sample of origin, sequenced in a study of T cells after yellow fever vaccination. TCRdb processed the 5' RACE reads anew with MiXCR; each CDR3 protein has one entry. The sample has some 200,000 distinct CDR3 sequences, around 10% seen once. The material sequenced was CD8+ T cells sorted from PBMCs, taken 15 days after the yellow fever booster vaccination. The source of these receptors is a man in his late teens or twenties who received the YFV17D yellow fever vaccine.

This clonotype appeared a few times. The J gene is TRBJ1-1, the V gene TRBV20-1, with D unresolved. Trimming cost V 3 bases and J 3 bases, with 11 bases left between them. Germline V lookup: CDR1 DFQATT, CDR2 SNEGSKA (reference sequence). CDR3 size: 13 residues. The CDR3 here is CSASRAEDTEAFF. CDR3 bases: TGCAGTGCTAGCCGGGCCGAGGACACTGAAGCTTTCTTT.

Many counts were recorded for this clonotype. The rearrangement joins TRBV4-3 to TRBJ2-7; 8 nucleotides line up with TRBD2. The junction had 2 bases not matched to a gene; V was cut back by 4 bases and J by 0 bases. Germline V gene lookup returns CDR1 LGHNA and CDR2 YSLEER. The CDR3 extends over 14 amino acids. The CDR3 sequence: CASSPGLDSYEQYF. In DNA, the CDR3 is TGCGCCAGCAGCCCGGGACTAGACTCCTACGAGCAGTACTTC.

This clonotype was recorded a few times. This chain connects TRBV9 to TRBJ2-7; D ambiguous. Trimming took 0 bases from V and 0 from J, leaving 10 bases between them. The CDR3 sequence is 15 residues long. Looked up from germline, CDR1 is SGDLS and CDR2 is YYNGEE. The CDR3 spells CASSVGWVGSYEQYF. Written as DNA, the CDR3 is TGTGCCAGCAGCGTAGGCTGGGTGGGCTCCTACGAGCAGTACTTC.

The chain employs TRBV7-9 and TRBJ2-6; a possible D gene is TRBD1 (7 bases). V dropped 4 bases and J dropped 4 bases, with 11 bases sitting between them. The CDR3 loop spans 15 amino acids. CDR1 is SEHNR and CDR2 is FQNEAQ in the germline V gene (reference sequence). CDR3 sequence (DNA): TGTGCCAGCAGCTCAGGGGGGCTCGGGGCCAACGTCCTGACTTTC. The encoded protein is CASSSGGLGANVLTF.